The clone carrying this TCR beta chain appeared a single time. Its antigen remains unknown. In germline, CDR1 is MNHEY, CDR2 SVGAGI. There are 13 residues in the CDR3. Trimming left V 6 bases short and J 3 bases short, with 11 bases between. The repertoire was sequenced with immunoSEQ multiplex PCR; TCRdb's copy has only in-frame clones and lacks some. The repertoire holds roughly 70,000 clones, with approximately 90% as singletons. These data come from a study of T cell responses to AZD1222 COVID-19 vaccine. Study results and limitations: Vaccination with two AZD1222 doses was followed by a rise in Spike-specific TCR breadth and depth. At baseline, seropositivity was found in only a handful of AZD1222 recipients. Scientists sampled the repertoires only once the peak T cell response had passed. Regions left unmutated in variants are reportedly the target of nearly half of spike-specific TCRs.

The sequences come from peripheral blood, collected 28 days after the second dose of the MenACWY control vaccine. The clonotype originates from an adult who received the MenACWY meningococcal vaccine as a control. The chain has TRBV6-5 and TRBJ1-2, with D uncertain. CDR3 sequence (DNA): TGTGCCAGCAGACCCAGGTTGGACTATGGCTACACCTTC. This encodes CASRPRLDYGYTF.